This T cell receptor beta chain was recovered during a study of shared clonotypes between healthy human individuals. Whole-study context: A couple of women and a few men aged 18 to 49 made up the donors.

Study observations and caveats: The study's rarefaction showed incomplete sorted-subset sequencing despite large depth.

Replicate PCRs run on sorted subsets employed around 200 ng DNA, approximately 30,000 T cell genomes. Original analysis: There were no quality scores in the junction-only immunoSEQ sequences, so filtering differed. Libraries were prepared by immunoSEQ multiplex PCR; TCRdb keeps only in-frame clonotypes and omits some of them. That table is the source of V, J and clone size, and D and trimming were worked out from the DNA. The sample has some 2.1 million clones, just under 95% seen once. Details on this clone: Its antigen remains unknown.

The CDR3 loop spans 16 amino acids. The V gene's germline CDR1 is SGHTA and CDR2 FQGTGA. Trimming stripped 5 bases from V and 4 bases from J, with 19 bases between. Naive CD8 cells lacked CD45RO and underwent positive selection for CCR7, leaving out terminally differentiated effector memory CD45RA+ cells. V usage is TRBV7-3 and J usage is TRBJ2-3; possibly TRBD2 for D (5 bases). Sequencing input: naive CD8+ T cells sorted from blood. The source is a man aged 18 to 29 in good health. CDR3: CASSPAGGGWADTQYF. CDR3 bases: TGTGCCAGCAGCCCCGCCGGTGGCGGGTGGGCAGATACGCAGTATTTT.